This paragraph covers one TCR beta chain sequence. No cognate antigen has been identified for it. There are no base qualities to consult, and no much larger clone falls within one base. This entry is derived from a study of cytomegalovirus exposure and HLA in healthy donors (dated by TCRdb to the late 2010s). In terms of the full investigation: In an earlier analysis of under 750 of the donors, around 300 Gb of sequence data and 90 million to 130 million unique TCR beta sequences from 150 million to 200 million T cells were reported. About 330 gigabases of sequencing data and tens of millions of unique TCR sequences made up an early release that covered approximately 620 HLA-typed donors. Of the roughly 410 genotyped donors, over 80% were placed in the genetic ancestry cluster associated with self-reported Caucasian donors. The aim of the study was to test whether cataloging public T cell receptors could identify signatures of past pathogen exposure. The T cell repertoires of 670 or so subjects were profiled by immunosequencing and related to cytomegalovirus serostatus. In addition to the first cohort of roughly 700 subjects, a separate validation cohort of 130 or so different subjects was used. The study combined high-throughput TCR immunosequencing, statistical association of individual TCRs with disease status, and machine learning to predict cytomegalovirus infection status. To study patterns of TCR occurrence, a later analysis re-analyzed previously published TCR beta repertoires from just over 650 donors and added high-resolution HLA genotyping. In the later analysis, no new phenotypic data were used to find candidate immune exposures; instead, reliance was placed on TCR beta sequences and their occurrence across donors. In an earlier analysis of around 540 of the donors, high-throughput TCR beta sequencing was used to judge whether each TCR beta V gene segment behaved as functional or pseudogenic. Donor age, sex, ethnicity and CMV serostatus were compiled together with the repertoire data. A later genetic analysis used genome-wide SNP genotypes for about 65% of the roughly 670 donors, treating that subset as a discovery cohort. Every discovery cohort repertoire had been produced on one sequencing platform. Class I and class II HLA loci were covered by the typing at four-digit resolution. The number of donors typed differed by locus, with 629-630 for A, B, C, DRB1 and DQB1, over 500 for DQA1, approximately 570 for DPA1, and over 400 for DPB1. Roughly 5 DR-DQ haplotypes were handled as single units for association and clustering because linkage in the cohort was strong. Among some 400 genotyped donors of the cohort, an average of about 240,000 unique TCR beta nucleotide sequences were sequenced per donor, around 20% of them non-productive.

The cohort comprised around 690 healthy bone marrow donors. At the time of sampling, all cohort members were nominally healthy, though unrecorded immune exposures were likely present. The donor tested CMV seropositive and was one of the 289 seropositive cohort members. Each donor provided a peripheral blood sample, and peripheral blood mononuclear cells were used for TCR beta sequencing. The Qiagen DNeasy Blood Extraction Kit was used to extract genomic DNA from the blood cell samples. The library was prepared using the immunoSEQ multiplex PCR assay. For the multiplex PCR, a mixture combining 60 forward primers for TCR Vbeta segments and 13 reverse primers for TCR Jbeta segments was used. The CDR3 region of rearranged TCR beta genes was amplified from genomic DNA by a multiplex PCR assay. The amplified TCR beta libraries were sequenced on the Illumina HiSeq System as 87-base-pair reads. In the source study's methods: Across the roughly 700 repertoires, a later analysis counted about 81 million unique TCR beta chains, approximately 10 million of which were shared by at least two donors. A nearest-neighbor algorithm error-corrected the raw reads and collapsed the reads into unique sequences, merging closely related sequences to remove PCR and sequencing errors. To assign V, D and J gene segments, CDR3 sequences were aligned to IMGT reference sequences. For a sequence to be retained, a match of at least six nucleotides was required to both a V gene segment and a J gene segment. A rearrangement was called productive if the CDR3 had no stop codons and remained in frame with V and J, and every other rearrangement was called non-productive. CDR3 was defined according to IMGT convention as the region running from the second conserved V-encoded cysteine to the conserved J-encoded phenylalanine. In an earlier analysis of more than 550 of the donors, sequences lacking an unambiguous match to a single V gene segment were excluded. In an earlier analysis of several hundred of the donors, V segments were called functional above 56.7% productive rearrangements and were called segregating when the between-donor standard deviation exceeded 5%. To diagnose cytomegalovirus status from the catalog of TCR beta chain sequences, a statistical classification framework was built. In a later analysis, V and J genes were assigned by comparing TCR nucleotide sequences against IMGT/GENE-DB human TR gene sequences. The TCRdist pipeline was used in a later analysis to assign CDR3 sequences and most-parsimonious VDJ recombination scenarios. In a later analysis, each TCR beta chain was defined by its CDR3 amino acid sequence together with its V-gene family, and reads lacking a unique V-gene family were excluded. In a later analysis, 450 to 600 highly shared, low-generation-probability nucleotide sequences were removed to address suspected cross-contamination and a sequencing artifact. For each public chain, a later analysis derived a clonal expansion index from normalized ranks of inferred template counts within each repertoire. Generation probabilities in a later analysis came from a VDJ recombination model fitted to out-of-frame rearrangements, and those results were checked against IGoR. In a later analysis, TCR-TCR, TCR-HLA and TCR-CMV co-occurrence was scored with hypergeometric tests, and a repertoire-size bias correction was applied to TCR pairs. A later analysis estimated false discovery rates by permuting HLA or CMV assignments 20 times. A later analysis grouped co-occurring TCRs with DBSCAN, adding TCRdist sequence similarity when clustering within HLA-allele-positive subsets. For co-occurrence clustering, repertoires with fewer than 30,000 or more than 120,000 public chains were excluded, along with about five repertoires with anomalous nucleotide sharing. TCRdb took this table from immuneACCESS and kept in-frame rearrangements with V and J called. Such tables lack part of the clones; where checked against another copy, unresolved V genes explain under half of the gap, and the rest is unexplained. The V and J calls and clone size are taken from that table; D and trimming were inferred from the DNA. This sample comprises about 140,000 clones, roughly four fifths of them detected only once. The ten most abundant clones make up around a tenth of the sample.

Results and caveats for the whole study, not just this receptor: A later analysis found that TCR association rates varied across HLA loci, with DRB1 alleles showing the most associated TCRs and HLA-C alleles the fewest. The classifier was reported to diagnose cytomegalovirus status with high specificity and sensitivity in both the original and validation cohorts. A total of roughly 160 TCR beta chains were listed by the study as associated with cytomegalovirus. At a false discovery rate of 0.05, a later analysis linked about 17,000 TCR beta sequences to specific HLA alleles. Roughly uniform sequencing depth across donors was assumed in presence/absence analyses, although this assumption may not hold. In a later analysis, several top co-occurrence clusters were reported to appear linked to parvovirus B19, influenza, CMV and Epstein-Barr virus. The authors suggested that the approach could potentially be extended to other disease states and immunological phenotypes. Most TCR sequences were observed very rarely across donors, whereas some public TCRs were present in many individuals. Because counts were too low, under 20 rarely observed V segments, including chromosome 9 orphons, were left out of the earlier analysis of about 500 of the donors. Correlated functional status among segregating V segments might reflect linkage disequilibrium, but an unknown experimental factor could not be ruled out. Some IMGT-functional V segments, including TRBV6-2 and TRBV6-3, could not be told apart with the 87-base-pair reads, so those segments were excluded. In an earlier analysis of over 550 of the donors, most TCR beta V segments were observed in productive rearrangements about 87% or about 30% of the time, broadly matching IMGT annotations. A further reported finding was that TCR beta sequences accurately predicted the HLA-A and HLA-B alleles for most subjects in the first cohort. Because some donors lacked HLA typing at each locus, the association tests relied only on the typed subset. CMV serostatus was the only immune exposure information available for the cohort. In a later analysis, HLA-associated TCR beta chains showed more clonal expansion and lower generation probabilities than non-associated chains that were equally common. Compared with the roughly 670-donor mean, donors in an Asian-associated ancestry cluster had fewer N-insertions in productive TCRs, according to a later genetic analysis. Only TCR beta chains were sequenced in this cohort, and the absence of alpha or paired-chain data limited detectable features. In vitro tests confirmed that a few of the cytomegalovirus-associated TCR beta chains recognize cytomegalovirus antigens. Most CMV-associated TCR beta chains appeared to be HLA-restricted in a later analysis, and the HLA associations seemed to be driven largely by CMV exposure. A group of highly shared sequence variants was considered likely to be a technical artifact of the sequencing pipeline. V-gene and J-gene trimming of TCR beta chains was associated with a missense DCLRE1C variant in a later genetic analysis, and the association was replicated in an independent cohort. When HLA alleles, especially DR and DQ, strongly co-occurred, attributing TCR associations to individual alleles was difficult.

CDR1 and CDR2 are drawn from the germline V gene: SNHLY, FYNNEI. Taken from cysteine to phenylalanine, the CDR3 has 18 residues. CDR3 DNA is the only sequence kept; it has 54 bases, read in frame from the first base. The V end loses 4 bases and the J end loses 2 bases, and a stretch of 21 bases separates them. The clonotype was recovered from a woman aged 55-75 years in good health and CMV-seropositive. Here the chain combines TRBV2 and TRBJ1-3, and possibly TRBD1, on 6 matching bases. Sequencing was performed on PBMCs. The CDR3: CASSVRRGAGTTGNTIYF. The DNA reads TGTGCCAGCAGTGTCAGAAGAGGGGCAGGGACAACTGGAAACACCATATATTTT.